The 32 T cell receptor beta chains given below trace back to one sample, sequenced in a study of cytomegalovirus exposure and HLA in healthy donors. Use of 60 Vbeta and 13 Jbeta primers characterized the PCR. The assay was immunoSEQ multiplex PCR, and TCRdb's table has in-frame clones only and misses some. The sample gives about 180,000 clones, around 82% of which show up once; around 0.96% is in the top ten. The specimen was PBMCs. These receptors were taken from a man aged 25-45 years in good health and CMV-seronegative.

V usage is TRBV30 and J usage is TRBJ2-7, with TRBD1 matching over 7 bases. V was clipped by 0 bases and J by 3 bases; unmatched bases: 8. CDR3 length equals 15 residues. Looked up from germline, CDR1 is GTSNPN and CDR2 is SVGIG (reference sequence). The CDR3 nucleotides read TGTGCCTGGAGTGTACTCTCGACAGGGTACTACGAGCAGTACTTC. It specifies CAWSVLSTGYYEQYF.

In this sample, this clone turned up a few times. The rearrangement links TRBV15 to TRBJ2-1, with D perhaps matching TRBD2 (6 bases). With 6 bases removed from V and 4 bases from J, the gap between germline ends came to 7 bases. Germline CDR1 reads LNHNV; CDR2 reads YYDKDF (reference sequence). This CDR3 has 12 residues. CDR3 residues: CATRRDYNEQFF. The CDR3 DNA reads as TGTGCCACCAGGCGGGATTACAATGAGCAGTTCTTC. Variable domain in full (rest from reference TRBV15 and TRBJ2-1): DAMVIQNPRYQVTQFGKPVTLSCSQTLNHNVMYWYQQKSSQAPKLLFHYYDKDFNNEADTPDNFQSRRPNTSFCFLDIRSPGLGDTAMYLCATRRDYNEQFFGPGTRLTVL.

The chain couples TRBV4-1 to TRBJ2-3; TRBD2 is a possible D gene (5 bases). The CDR3 spans 15 residues. The V gene lost 1 base and the J gene lost 6 bases, with 14 bases spanning the gap. From germline, CDR1 is MGHRA and CDR2 YSYEKL. CDR3 loop: CASSQGGDYIDTQYF. As DNA, the CDR3 is TGCGCCAGCAGCCAAGGGGGTGACTATATTGATACGCAGTATTTT.

This chain uses TRBV5-1 with TRBJ2-3, with 11 bases that match TRBD2. Germline lookup yields CDR1 SGHRS and CDR2 YFSETQ. V dropped 3 bases and J dropped 5; count of bases not matched to a gene: 14. The CDR3 runs 18 residues. CDR3 sequence reads: CASSSQLAGVLSVDTQYF. In nucleotides, the CDR3 is TGCGCCAGCAGCTCGCAACTAGCGGGGGTCTTGAGTGTAGATACGCAGTATTTT.

This chain connects TRBV11-2 to TRBJ2-7; maybe TRBD1 (5 bases). The CDR3 consists of 14 residues. Per germline, CDR1 SGHAT and CDR2 FQNNGV. Trimming shortened V by 5 bases and J by 3 bases, and 14 bases separated the two germline ends. The CDR3 DNA reads TGTGCCAGCAGCGTAGGTACCAGGGTCTACGAGCAGTACTTC. Translating gives CASSVGTRVYEQYF.

This clone came up once. The gene calls are TRBV6-5 and TRBJ2-7; 11 bases align to TRBD2. Germline loops: CDR1 MNHEY, CDR2 SVGAGI. The CDR3 has 15 residues. V lost 9 bases, J lost 3 bases, and 10 bases stayed unmatched. CDR3 sequence reads: CASTDPSGGSYEQYF. The CDR3 DNA follows: TGTGCCAGTACAGATCCTAGCGGGGGGAGCTACGAGCAGTACTTC.

CDR3 in DNA: TGTGCCAGCAGCGACGACAGGGGATACTATGGCTACACCTTC. This gives the protein CASSDDRGYYGYTF. The V gene is TRBV6-5, the J gene TRBJ1-2; 8 nucleotides match TRBD1. The V gene's germline CDR1 is MNHEY and CDR2 SVGAGI. The CDR3 runs to 14 residues. V shed 6 bases and J 3 bases; nucleotides not matched to a gene: 6.

This clone was detected a few times. The CDR3 nucleotides read TGTGCCAGCAGCTTCCGGACAGGGGCGGACTATGGCTACACCTTC. Translating gives CASSFRTGADYGYTF. The gene calls are TRBV5-4 and TRBJ1-2, with 9 bases identical to TRBD1. J gave up 3 bases and V 2 bases, and 5 bases lay outside the gene matches. CDR1 is SGHNT and CDR2 is YYREEE in the germline V gene (reference sequence). The CDR3 has 15 residues.

The chain employs TRBV15 and TRBJ2-1; 11 bases agree with TRBD1. The CDR3 is 15 amino acids. Looked up from germline, CDR1 is LNHNV and CDR2 is YYDKDF (reference sequence). V dropped 1 base and J dropped 7; count of bases not matched to a gene: 3. CDR3 coding DNA: TGTGCCACCAGCAGAGGGGGACAGGGGGGGAATGAGCAGTTCTTC. Translation: CATSRGGQGGNEQFF.

This chain connects TRBV6-5 to TRBJ1-5, with D unresolved. This CDR3 region has 14 residues. Germline values: CDR1 MNHEY, CDR2 SVGAGI. V was pared by 6 bases and J by 0 bases, with 9 bases between. CDR3 amino acids: CASSHGDSNQPQHF. The CDR3 DNA is TGTGCCAGCAGCCACGGGGATAGCAATCAGCCCCAGCATTTT.

The genes are TRBV9 and TRBJ2-1; 9 nucleotides align to TRBD2. The CDR3 sequence is 17 residues long. The germline V gene encodes CDR1 SGDLS and CDR2 YYNGEE. V shed 4 bases and J 8 bases; nucleotides not matched to a gene: 16. CDR3 DNA: TGTGCCAGCAGCTCAGGGACTAGCCTTTTAGGGAGTTATGAGCAGTTCTTC. This sequence encodes CASSSGTSLLGSYEQFF.

CDR3 DNA: TGTGCCAGCAGTGGGGACAGAGAGAATCAGCCCCAGCATTTT. This translates into CASSGDRENQPQHF. The V and J genes are TRBV28 and TRBJ1-5; 7 bases fit TRBD1. The CDR3 has 14 residues. J was trimmed by 4 bases and V by 5 bases; bases with no gene match: 5. Germline V lookup: CDR1 MDHEN, CDR2 SYDVKM.

V usage is TRBV6-1 and J usage is TRBJ1-1; the D gene is possibly TRBD1 (5 bases). The CDR3 has 14 amino acids. V was cut by 5 bases and J by 0 bases, with 10 bases left in between. Germline loops: CDR1 MNHNS, CDR2 SASEGT. The CDR3 here is CASSLDRMNTEAFF. The CDR3 bases are TGTGCCAGCAGTCTTGACAGAATGAACACTGAAGCTTTCTTT.

The J gene is TRBJ2-1, the V gene TRBV6-5; tentatively, D is TRBD2 (6 bases). Trimming removed 2 bases at V and 9 bases at J, with 11 bases between. This CDR3 is built from 13 residues. The germline gives CDR1 MNHEY, CDR2 SVGAGI. The CDR3 spells CASSYVWRAEQFF. The CDR3 bases are TGTGCCAGCAGTTACGTTTGGAGGGCTGAGCAGTTCTTC.

The chain has TRBV25-1 and TRBJ1-2; 7 bases map to TRBD1. CDR1 MGHDK and CDR2 SYGVNS come from the germline V gene. The CDR3 contains 12 residues. The junction had 3 bases not matched to a gene; V was cut back by 7 bases and J by 4 bases. CDR3 in DNA: TGTGCCAGCAATGACAGGGCCTATGGCTACACCTTC. It encodes CASNDRAYGYTF.

The chain recombines TRBV29-1 with TRBJ2-2, with TRBD1 identical over 10 bases. Looked up from germline, CDR1 is SQVTM and CDR2 is ANQGSEA. Germline trimming cut 4 bases from V and 12 bases from J; bases unmatched to any gene: 2. The CDR3 consists of 11 residues. For the CDR3, the DNA is TGCAGCGTTGCGGGACAGGGGAAGCTGTTTTTT. Amino acid sequence: CSVAGQGKLFF.

The V gene is TRBV7-9, the J gene TRBJ1-3, with 8 bases identical to TRBD1. The CDR3 runs 16 residues. CDR1 is SEHNR and CDR2 is FQNEAQ in the germline V gene (reference sequence). The junction had 6 bases not matched to a gene; V was cut back by 5 bases and J by 0 bases. CDR3 residues: CASSLRQGHSGNTIYF. The CDR3 DNA reads TGTGCCAGCAGCCTCCGACAGGGGCACTCTGGAAACACCATATATTTT.

This clone was seen a handful of times. CDR3 in amino acids: CASSPLMLAGANTDTQYF. As DNA, the CDR3 is TGTGCCAGCTCACCACTTATGCTAGCGGGGGCCAACACAGATACGCAGTATTTT. The chain employs TRBV18 and TRBJ2-3; 10 bases agree with TRBD2. Germline loops: CDR1 KGHSH, CDR2 LQKENI. The CDR3 has 18 amino acids. The ends lost 1 base at V and 2 bases at J; junction bases unmatched: 9.

This clone was detected a few times. The chain employs TRBV10-3 and TRBJ2-1; 12 bases map to TRBD1. From germline, CDR1 is ENHRY and CDR2 SYGVKD. This CDR3 region has 16 residues. The V segment lost 2 bases and the J segment 8 bases; nucleotides outside the gene matches: 7. In DNA, the CDR3 is TGTGCCATCAGTGAGCCCGGGACAGGGGGCCAATATGAGCAGTTCTTC. This gives the protein CAISEPGTGGQYEQFF.

In its sample, this clone was seen once. This chain joins TRBV6-5 and TRBJ1-1, with D possibly being TRBD1 (6 bases). Trimming left V 6 bases short and J 11 bases short, with 13 bases between. The germline gives CDR1 MNHEY, CDR2 SVGAGI. This CDR3 region has 11 residues. CDR3 nucleotides: TGTGCCAGCAGAACCGGGACACTTGCTTTCTTT. It is translated as CASRTGTLAFF.

This chain joins TRBV5-3 and TRBJ2-5; 12 bases are a match to TRBD2. TRBV5-3 is marked as an open reading frame, function uncertain. The CDR3 runs to 16 residues. Trimming removed 4 bases from V and 9 bases from J; junction bases left unmatched: 13. The CDR3 region is CARSLHLAGGEGAQYF. The CDR3 bases are TGTGCCAGAAGCCTCCACCTAGCGGGGGGGGAGGGGGCCCAGTACTTC.

J is TRBJ2-3 and V is TRBV5-1; a weak D match, TRBD2 (7 bases). Germline lookup yields CDR1 SGHRS and CDR2 YFSETQ. The CDR3 is 15 residues long. V shed 5 bases and J shed 3 bases, with 16 bases lying between them. The CDR3 loop is CASRIRGAWTDTQYF. Here the CDR3 DNA reads TGCGCCAGCAGAATTCGGGGGGCCTGGACAGATACGCAGTATTTT.

The V gene is TRBV7-2, the J gene TRBJ1-5; 7 bases agree with TRBD1. The CDR3 is 14 amino acids. Germline CDR1 SGHTA, CDR2 FQGNSA. The V and J ends lost 5 bases and 5 bases, in that order; junction bases with no gene match: 6. The CDR3 bases are TGTGCCAGCAGCCGGGACAGCTTGGATCAGCCCCAGCATTTT. It codes for CASSRDSLDQPQHF.

The chain couples TRBV13 to TRBJ1-2; possible D gene TRBD1, 6 bases. Trimming cost V 4 bases and J 8 bases, with 14 bases left between them. This CDR3 is built from 13 residues. Germline assignment: CDR1 PRHDT and CDR2 FYEKMQ (reference sequence). CDR3 sequence (DNA): TGTGCCAGCAGCTCTCTACAGGGAAACGGCTACACCTTC. It codes for CASSSLQGNGYTF.

Written as DNA, the CDR3 is TGTGCCAGCAGCGCTGCGGGGGACTCTGGAAACACCATATATTTT. Translation: CASSAAGDSGNTIYF. J is TRBJ1-3 and V is TRBV11-3; D possibly corresponds to TRBD1 (5 bases). Per germline, CDR1 SGHNT and CDR2 YENEEA. This CDR3 contains 15 residues. The V and J ends lost 5 bases and 0 bases respectively, with 11 bases between them.

This chain links TRBV21-1 with TRBJ2-1; whether TRBD2, the table's D call, matches the DNA was not checked. TRBV21-1 is given as a pseudogene. The CDR3 is 15 amino acids. The CDR3 DNA reads as TGTGCCAGCAGCATTGGACTAGTTAGGGTCAATGAGCAGTTCTTC. It translates to CASSIGLVRVNEQFF.

V usage is TRBV5-6 and J usage is TRBJ1-2; 8 nucleotides agree with TRBD1. The CDR3 is 17 amino acids. V shed 0 bases, J shed 4 bases, and the junction held 11 bases outside the gene matches. Germline CDR1 is SGHDT and CDR2 is YYEEEE. For the CDR3, the DNA is TGTGCCAGCAGCTTGGAGGGCAGGGGGCGCGCCAGCTATGGCTACACCTTC. It is translated as CASSLEGRGRASYGYTF. The full variable domain, rest sourced from reference TRBV5-6 and TRBJ1-2, is DAGVTQSPTHLIKTRGQQVTLRCSPKSGHDTVSWYQQALGQGPQFIFQYYEEEERQRGNFPDRFSGHQFPNYSSELNVNALLLGDSALYLCASSLEGRGRASYGYTFGSGTRLTVV.

Comment on this clone: The junction departs from the called germline gene at one end, perhaps through a read error. This chain connects TRBV13 to TRBJ2-7; 9 nucleotides match TRBD1. CDR1 is PRHDT, CDR2 FYEKMQ, per germline (reference sequence). This CDR3 spans 16 amino acids. CDR3 bases: TGTGCCAGCGGCTTAGGACAGGGGCCTTCGGGCTACGAGCAGTACTTC. It yields the protein CASGLGQGPSGYEQYF.

This clone was counted once. V is TRBV9 and J is TRBJ2-7; 9 bases are shared with TRBD2. The CDR3 loop spans 14 amino acids. The germline CDR1 and CDR2 sequences are SGDLS and YYNGEE. J was trimmed by 0 bases and V by 4 bases; bases with no gene match: 2. This CDR3 is CASSFSGSSYEQYF. The CDR3, as DNA: TGTGCCAGCAGCTTTAGCGGGAGCTCCTACGAGCAGTACTTC.

The chain joins TRBV5-1 to TRBJ2-2; 7 bases match TRBD1. The CDR3 totals 15 residues. Per germline, CDR1 SGHRS and CDR2 YFSETQ. Losses at the gene ends were 4 bases for V and 4 bases for J; bases not matched to a gene: 7. The CDR3, as DNA: TGCGCCAGCAGCCCGTTCACAGGGGCCACCGGGGAGCTGTTTTTT. Translation gives CASSPFTGATGELFF.

The chain is built from TRBV28 and TRBJ1-1; D uncertain. Trimming removed 3 bases from V and 1 base from J, with 12 bases in between. The V gene's germline CDR1 is MDHEN and CDR2 SYDVKM. The CDR3 length is 15 residues. The CDR3: CASSFSPPGNTEAFF. As DNA, the CDR3 is TGTGCCAGCAGTTTTTCCCCACCGGGGAACACTGAAGCTTTCTTT.

The chain carries TRBV27 and TRBJ2-7, with TRBD2 matching 7 bases. Germline-derived CDR1 and CDR2 are MNHEY and SMNVEV (reference sequence). The CDR3 consists of 14 residues. V dropped 5 bases and J dropped 2; count of bases not matched to a gene: 6. For the CDR3, the DNA is TGTGCCAGCAGTGCGGGACTAACTACCTACGAGCAGTACTTC. Translated, it gives CASSAGLTTYEQYF.